In this sample, the clone carrying this T cell receptor (beta chain) turned up once. Healthy bone marrow donors made up the donors. At sampling all donors were nominally healthy, likely with unrecorded immune exposures. PCR primers comprised 60 Vbeta and 13 Jbeta primers. Original data processing: Later, an analysis found approximately 80 million unique TCR beta chains, and about 10 million of these were shared. Produced via immunoSEQ multiplex PCR; TCRdb's table is partial and in-frame only. V and J calls plus clone size are reproduced from that table; the DNA served to infer D and trimming. The repertoire includes about 120,000 clones, around 75% of them detected once, and 2.1% sits in the top ten. The entry originates in a study of cytomegalovirus exposure and HLA in healthy donors. The V gene's germline CDR1 is SEHNR and CDR2 FQNEAQ (reference sequence). V lost 11 bases to trimming and J lost 2 bases; unmatched junction nucleotides: 8. The CDR3 consists of 14 residues.

Sequenced input: PBMCs. V gene TRBV7-9 combines with J gene TRBJ2-2; 7 bases are shared with TRBD1. This receptor was taken from a man aged 25 to 40 in good health and CMV-seronegative. The CDR3 DNA follows: TGTGCCTCCGCGGAAGGGGGCAACACCGGGGAGCTGTTTTTT. This sequence encodes CASAEGGNTGELFF.